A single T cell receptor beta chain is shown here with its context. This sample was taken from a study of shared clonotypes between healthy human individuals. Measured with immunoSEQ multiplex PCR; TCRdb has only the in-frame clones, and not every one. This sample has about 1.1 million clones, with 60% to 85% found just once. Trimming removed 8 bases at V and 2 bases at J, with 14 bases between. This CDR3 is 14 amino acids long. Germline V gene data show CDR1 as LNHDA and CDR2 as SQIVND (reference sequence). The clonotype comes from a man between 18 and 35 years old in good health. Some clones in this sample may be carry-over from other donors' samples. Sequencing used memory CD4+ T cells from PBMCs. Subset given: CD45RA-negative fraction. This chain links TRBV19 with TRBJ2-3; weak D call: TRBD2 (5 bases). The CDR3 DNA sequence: TGTGCCAGTGGAGCGGTAAGGTACACAGATACGCAGTATTTT. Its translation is CASGAVRYTDTQYF.